Reported below is one T cell receptor beta chain. This specimen comes from a study of blood T cell repertoires in COVID-19. V was cut by 8 bases and J by 0 bases, with 11 bases left in between. Germline V gene sequence: CDR1 MNHEY, CDR2 SMNVEV (reference sequence). The CDR3 contains 14 residues. Sequencing was performed with immunoSEQ multiplex PCR; in TCRdb, only in-frame clones are kept and a portion is missing. This sample has hundreds of thousands of clones, with about 93% found just once. The chain combines TRBV27 with TRBJ1-3; maybe TRBD1 (5 bases). This receptor was obtained from a woman in her late teens or twenties who had recovered from COVID-19. The sequencing sample was made of peripheral blood. CDR3 residues: CASRGLPSGNTIYF. CDR3 nucleotides: TGTGCCAGCCGGGGACTGCCCTCTGGAAACACCATATATTTT.